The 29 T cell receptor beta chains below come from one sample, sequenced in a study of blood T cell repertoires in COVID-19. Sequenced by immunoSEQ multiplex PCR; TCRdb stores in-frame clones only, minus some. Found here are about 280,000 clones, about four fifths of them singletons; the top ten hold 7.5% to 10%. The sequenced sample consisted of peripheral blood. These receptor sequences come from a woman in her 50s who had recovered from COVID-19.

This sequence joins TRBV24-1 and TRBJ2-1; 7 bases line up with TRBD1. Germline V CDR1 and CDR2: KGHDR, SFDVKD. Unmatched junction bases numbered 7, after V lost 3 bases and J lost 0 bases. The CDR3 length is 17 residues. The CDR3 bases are TGTGCCACCAGTGATACCCGACAGGGTGGCTCCTACAATGAGCAGTTCTTC. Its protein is CATSDTRQGGSYNEQFF.

The CDR3 nucleotides read TGTGCCAGTAGCCCTAGGGGGTCATACGAGCAGTACTTC. Amino acids: CASSPRGSYEQYF. This chain links TRBV19 with TRBJ2-7; tentative D call: TRBD1 (6 bases). Germline CDR1 is LNHDA and CDR2 is SQIVND (reference sequence). The germline V and J ends were trimmed by 6 bases and 4 bases, with 13 bases remaining between them. The CDR3 runs 13 residues.

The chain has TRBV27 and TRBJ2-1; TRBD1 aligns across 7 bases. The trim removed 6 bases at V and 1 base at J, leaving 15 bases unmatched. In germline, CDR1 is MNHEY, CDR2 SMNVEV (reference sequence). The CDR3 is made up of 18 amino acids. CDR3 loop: CASSAERGGGPSYNEQFF. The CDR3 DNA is TGTGCCAGCAGCGCCGAACGAGGGGGCGGGCCTTCCTACAATGAGCAGTTCTTC.

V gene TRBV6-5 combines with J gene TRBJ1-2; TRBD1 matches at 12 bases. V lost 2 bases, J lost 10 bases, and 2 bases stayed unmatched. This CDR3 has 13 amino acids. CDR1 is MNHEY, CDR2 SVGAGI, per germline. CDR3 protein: CASSYGTGGYYTF. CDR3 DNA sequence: TGTGCCAGCAGTTACGGGACAGGGGGCTACTACACCTTC.

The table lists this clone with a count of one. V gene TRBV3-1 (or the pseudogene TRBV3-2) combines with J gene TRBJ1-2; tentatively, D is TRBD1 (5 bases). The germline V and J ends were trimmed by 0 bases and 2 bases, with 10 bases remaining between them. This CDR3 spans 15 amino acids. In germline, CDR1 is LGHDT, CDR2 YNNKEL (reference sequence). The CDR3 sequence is CASSQEGRGNYGYTF. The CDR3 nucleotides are TGTGCCAGCAGCCAAGAAGGACGGGGGAACTATGGCTACACCTTC.

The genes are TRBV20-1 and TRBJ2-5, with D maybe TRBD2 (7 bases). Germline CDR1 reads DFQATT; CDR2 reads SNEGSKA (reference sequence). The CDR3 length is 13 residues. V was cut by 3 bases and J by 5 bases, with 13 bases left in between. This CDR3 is CSASWGGLETQYF. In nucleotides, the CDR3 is TGCAGTGCTAGTTGGGGGGGCCTTGAGACCCAGTACTTC.

The CDR3 loop is CASSLRQATDTQYF. The CDR3 nucleotides read TGCGCCAGCAGCTTGCGACAGGCCACAGATACGCAGTATTTT. The V and J genes are TRBV5-1 and TRBJ2-3; TRBD1 might be the D (6 bases). CDR3 length: 14 residues. Germline V CDR1 and CDR2: SGHRS, YFSETQ. The V and J ends lost 1 base and 2 bases respectively, with 8 bases between them.

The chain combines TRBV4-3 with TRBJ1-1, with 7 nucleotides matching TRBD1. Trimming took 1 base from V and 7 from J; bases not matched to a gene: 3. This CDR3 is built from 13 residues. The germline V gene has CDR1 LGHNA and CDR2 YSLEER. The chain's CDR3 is CASSQGQGVEAFF. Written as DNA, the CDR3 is TGCGCCAGCAGCCAAGGGCAGGGGGTTGAAGCTTTCTTT.

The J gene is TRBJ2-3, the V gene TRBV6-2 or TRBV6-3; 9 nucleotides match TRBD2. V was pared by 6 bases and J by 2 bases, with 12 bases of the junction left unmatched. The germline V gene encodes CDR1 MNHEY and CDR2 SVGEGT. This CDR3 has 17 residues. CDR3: CASSHGWASGNTDTQYF. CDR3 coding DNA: TGTGCCAGCAGCCACGGCTGGGCTAGCGGGAACACAGATACGCAGTATTTT.

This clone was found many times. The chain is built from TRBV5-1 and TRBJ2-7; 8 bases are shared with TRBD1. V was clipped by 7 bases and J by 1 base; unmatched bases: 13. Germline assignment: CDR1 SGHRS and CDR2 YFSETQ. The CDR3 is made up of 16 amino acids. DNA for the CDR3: TGCGCCAGCTTTTTCGGATCTACAGGGGGTTCCTACGAGCAGTACTTC. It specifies CASFFGSTGGSYEQYF.

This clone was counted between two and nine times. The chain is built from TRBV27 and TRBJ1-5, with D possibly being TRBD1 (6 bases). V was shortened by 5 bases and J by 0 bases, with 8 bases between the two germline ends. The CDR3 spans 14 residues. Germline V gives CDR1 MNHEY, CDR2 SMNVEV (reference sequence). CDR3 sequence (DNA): TGTGCCAGCAGTCCACAGGGTAGCAATCAGCCCCAGCATTTT. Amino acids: CASSPQGSNQPQHF.

The CDR3 bases are TGTGCCAGCGGACGACAGGGTGGAGCAGATACGCAGTATTTT. It is translated as CASGRQGGADTQYF. The rearrangement uses TRBV9 and TRBJ2-3; 7 bases are a match to TRBD1. The CDR3 has 14 amino acids. The germline CDR1 and CDR2 sequences are SGDLS and YYNGEE. With V trimmed by 7 bases and J by 4 bases, 9 bases remained unmatched.

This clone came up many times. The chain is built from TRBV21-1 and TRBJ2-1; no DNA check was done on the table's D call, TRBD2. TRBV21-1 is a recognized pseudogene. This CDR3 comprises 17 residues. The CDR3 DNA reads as TGTGCCAGCAGGGGGAGGGGGGTCGGCACGTGGGACAATGAGCAGTTCTTC. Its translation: CASRGRGVGTWDNEQFF.

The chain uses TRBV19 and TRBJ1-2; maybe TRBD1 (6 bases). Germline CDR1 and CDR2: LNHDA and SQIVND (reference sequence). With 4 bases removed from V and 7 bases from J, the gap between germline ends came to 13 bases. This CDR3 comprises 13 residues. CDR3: CASSKQGSGGYTF. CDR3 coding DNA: TGTGCCAGTAGTAAACAGGGCTCCGGTGGCTACACCTTC.

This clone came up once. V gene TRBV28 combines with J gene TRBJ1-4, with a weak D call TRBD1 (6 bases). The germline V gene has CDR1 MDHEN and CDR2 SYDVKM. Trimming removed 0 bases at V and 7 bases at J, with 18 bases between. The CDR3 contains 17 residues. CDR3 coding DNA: TGTGCCAGCAGTTTATGGGACAGCCCTACTGGGGGTGAAAAACTGTTTTTT. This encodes CASSLWDSPTGGEKLFF. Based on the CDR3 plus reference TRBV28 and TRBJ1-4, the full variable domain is DVKVTQSSRYLVKRTGEKVFLECVQDMDHENMFWYRQDPGLGLRLIYFSYDVKMKEKGDIPEGYSVSREKKERFSLILESASTNQTSMYLCASSLWDSPTGGEKLFFGSGTQLSVL.

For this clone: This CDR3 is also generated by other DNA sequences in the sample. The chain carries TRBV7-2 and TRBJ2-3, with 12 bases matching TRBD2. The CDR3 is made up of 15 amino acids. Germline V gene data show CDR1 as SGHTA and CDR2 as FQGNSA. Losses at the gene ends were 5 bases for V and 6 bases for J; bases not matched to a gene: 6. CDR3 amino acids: CASSLGLAGTDTQYF. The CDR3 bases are TGTGCCAGCAGCCTCGGACTAGCGGGGACGGATACGCAGTATTTT.

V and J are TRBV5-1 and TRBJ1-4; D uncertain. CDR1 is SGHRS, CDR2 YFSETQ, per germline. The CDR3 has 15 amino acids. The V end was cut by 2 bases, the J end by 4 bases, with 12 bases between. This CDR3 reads CASSFIGQLNEKLFF. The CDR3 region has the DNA TGCGCCAGCAGCTTCATTGGGCAGCTTAATGAAAAACTGTTTTTT.

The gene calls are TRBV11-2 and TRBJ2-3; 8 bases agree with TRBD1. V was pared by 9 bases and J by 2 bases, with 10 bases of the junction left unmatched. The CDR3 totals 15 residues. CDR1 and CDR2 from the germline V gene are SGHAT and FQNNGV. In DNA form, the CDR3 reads TGTGCCAGTTTATCACCCAGGGGGCACACAGATACGCAGTATTTT. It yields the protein CASLSPRGHTDTQYF.

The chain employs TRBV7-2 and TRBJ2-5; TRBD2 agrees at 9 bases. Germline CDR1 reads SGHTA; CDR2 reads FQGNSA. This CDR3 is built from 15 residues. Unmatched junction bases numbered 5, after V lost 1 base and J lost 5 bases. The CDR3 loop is CASSLGLAGRETQYF. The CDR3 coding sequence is TGTGCCAGCAGCTTAGGTCTAGCGGGGCGGGAGACCCAGTACTTC.

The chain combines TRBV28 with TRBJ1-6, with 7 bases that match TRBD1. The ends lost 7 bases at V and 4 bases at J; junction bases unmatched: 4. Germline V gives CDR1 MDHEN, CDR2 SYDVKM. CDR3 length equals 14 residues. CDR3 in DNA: TGTGCCAGCAACAAACAGGGGTATAATTCACCCCTCCACTTT. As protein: CASNKQGYNSPLHF.

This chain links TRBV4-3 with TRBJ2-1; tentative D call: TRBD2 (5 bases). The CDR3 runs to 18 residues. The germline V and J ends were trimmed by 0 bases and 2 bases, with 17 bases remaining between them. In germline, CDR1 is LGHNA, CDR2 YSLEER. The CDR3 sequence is CASSQDIEGRYAYNEQFF. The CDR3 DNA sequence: TGCGCCAGCAGCCAAGATATAGAGGGCCGGTACGCCTACAATGAGCAGTTCTTC.

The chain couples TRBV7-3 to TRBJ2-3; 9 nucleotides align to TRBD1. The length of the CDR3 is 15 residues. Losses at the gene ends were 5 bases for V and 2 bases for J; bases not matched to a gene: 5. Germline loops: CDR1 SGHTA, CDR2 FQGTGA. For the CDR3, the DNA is TGTGCCAGCAGCCCCGGGACAGGGATCACAGATACGCAGTATTTT. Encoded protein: CASSPGTGITDTQYF.

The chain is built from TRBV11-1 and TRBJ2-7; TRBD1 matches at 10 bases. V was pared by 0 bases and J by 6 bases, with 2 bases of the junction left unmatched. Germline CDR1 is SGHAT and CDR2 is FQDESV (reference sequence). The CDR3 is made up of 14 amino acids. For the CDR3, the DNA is TGTGCCAGCAGCTTAGCGAGGACAGGGGGCGAGCAGTACTTC. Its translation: CASSLARTGGEQYF.

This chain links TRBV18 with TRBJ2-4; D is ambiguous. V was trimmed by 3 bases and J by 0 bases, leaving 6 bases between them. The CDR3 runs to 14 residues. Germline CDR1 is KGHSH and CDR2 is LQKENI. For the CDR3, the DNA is TGTGCCAGCTCACCCGTCCGAGCCAAAAACATTCAGTACTTC. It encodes CASSPVRAKNIQYF.

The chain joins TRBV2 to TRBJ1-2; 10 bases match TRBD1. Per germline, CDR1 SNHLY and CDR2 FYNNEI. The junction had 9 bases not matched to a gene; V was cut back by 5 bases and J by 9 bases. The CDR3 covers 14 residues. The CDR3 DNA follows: TGTGCCAGCAGTCAAATCATGGGACAGGGGAGCTACACCTTC. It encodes CASSQIMGQGSYTF.

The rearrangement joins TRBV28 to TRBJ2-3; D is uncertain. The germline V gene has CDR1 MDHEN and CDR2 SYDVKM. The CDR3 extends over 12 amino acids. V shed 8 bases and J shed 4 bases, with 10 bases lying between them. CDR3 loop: CASLTLADTQYF. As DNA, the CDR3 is TGTGCCAGCTTGACTCTCGCAGATACGCAGTATTTT. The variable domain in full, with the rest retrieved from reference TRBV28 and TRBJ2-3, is DVKVTQSSRYLVKRTGEKVFLECVQDMDHENMFWYRQDPGLGLRLIYFSYDVKMKEKGDIPEGYSVSREKKERFSLILESASTNQTSMYLCASLTLADTQYFGPGTRLTVL.

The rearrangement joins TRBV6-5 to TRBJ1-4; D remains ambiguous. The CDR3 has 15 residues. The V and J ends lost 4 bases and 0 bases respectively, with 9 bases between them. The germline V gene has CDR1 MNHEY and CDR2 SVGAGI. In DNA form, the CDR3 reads TGTGCCAGCAGTTCCGGGTTTGCAACTAATGAAAAACTGTTTTTT. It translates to CASSSGFATNEKLFF.

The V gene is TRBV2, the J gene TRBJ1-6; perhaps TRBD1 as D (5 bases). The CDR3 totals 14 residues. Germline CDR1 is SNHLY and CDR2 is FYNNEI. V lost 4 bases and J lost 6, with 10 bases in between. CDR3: CASSADSFNSPLHF. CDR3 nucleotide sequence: TGTGCCAGCAGTGCAGACAGCTTTAATTCACCCCTCCACTTT. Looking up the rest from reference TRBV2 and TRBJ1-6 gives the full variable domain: EPEVTQTPSHQVTQMGQEVILRCVPISNHLYFYWYRQILGQKVEFLVSFYNNEISEKSEIFDDQFSVERPDGSNFTLKIRSTKLEDSAMYFCASSADSFNSPLHFGNGTRLTVT.

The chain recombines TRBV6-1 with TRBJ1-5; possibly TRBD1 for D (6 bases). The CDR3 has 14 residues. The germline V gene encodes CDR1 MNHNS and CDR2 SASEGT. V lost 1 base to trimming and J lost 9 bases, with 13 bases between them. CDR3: CASSEGQDLAPQHF. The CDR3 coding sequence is TGTGCCAGCAGTGAAGGACAGGACTTGGCGCCCCAGCATTTT.